The entry below gives a single T cell receptor beta chain sequence along with its context. One junction end disagrees with the germline gene, perhaps due to a read error. The sample is drawn from a study of type 1 regulatory T cells. Turning to the study itself: T-allo10 is a Tr1-enriched, alloantigen-specific CD4 T cell product made in vitro.

TCRdb called the reads again in MiXCR, with one record for every CDR3 protein. The sample includes about 100,000 distinct CDR3 sequences, 25% to 40% of them seen just once. The receptor's source is a human donor in good health. Sequenced material: CD4+ T cells, either the whole sample or a sorted fraction (not recorded which).

This chain's CDR3 is CSARRGITETQYF. CDR3 in DNA: TGCAGTGCGAGGCGGGGGATCACAGAGACGCAGTATTTT. This chain uses TRBV20-1 with TRBJ2-3, with 7 bases fitting TRBD2. The CDR3 contains 13 residues. Looked up from germline, CDR1 is DFQATT and CDR2 is SNEGSKA (reference sequence).